A single sample is the source of the 27 T cell receptor beta chains below, sequenced in a study of siplizumab effects on memory and regulatory T cells. Only in-frame clones appear in the TCRdb table, and some are missing; sequencing was by immunoSEQ multiplex PCR. The table shows some 62,000 clones, with 83% occurring only once. Input material: memory CD4+ T cells sorted from blood. The receptors were sampled from a human donor in good health.

This sequence joins TRBV27 and TRBJ2-1; D perhaps matches TRBD1 (5 bases). CDR1 and CDR2 (germline): MNHEY, SMNVEV (reference sequence). This CDR3 comprises 12 residues. Trimming removed 1 base at V and 8 bases at J, with 6 bases between. CDR3 in DNA: TGTGCCAGCAGTTTATTGGGGCATGAGCAGTTCTTC. Protein sequence: CASSLLGHEQFF.

This clone has just a few counts. The CDR3 protein is CASSSGSGRAYEQYF. The CDR3 coding sequence is TGTGCCAGCAGTAGCGGTAGCGGGAGGGCCTACGAGCAGTACTTC. The V call is TRBV6-1, the J call TRBJ2-7, with 11 bases matching TRBD2. The CDR3 consists of 15 residues. CDR1 and CDR2 (germline): MNHNS, SASEGT. V lost 5 bases, J lost 2 bases, and 5 bases stayed unmatched.

The V call is TRBV5-1, the J call TRBJ1-1; weak D call: TRBD1 (5 bases). The CDR3 is 15 residues long. CDR1 SGHRS and CDR2 YFSETQ come from the germline V gene. Trimming cost V 4 bases and J 4 bases, with 17 bases left between them. CDR3 sequence reads: CASSPEGVVGTEAFF. As DNA, the CDR3 is TGCGCCAGCAGCCCTGAAGGGGTGGTGGGCACTGAAGCTTTCTTT.

V and J are TRBV30 and TRBJ2-3, with D maybe TRBD1 (5 bases). V gave up 0 bases and J gave up 2 bases, with 12 bases separating them. CDR1 GTSNPN and CDR2 SVGIG come from the germline V gene (reference sequence). CDR3 length: 15 amino acids. The CDR3 region has the DNA TGTGCCTGGAGTGTAGGGGCCCGACCCACAGATACGCAGTATTTT. It specifies CAWSVGARPTDTQYF.

The chain carries TRBV5-6 and TRBJ2-5; 7 bases match TRBD2. Trimming took 1 base from V and 2 from J; bases not matched to a gene: 5. Germline-derived CDR1 and CDR2 are SGHDT and YYEEEE. The length of the CDR3 is 15 residues. CDR3 bases: TGTGCCAGCAGCTTGAGAGCGGGGCATCAAGAGACCCAGTACTTC. Amino acid sequence: CASSLRAGHQETQYF.

The chain combines TRBV4-2 with TRBJ1-2, with unresolved D. V was trimmed by 5 bases and J by 4 bases, leaving 17 bases between them. This CDR3 contains 15 residues. Germline V gives CDR1 LGHNA, CDR2 YNFKEQ. The CDR3 protein is CASSLDKAPLYGYTF. The DNA of the CDR3 is TGTGCCAGCAGCTTGGATAAGGCTCCTCTCTATGGCTACACCTTC.

The V and J genes are TRBV11-2 and TRBJ2-5; D is uncertain. Germline CDR1 SGHAT, CDR2 FQNNGV. V lost 1 base to trimming and J lost 7 bases, with 7 bases between them. The CDR3 contains 12 residues. This CDR3 is CASSLVPGTQYF. The CDR3 coding sequence is TGTGCCAGCAGCTTAGTGCCGGGGACCCAGTACTTC.

This rearrangement joins TRBV7-6 to TRBJ1-2; D not certain. Trimming removed 5 bases at V and 9 bases at J, with 16 bases between. Germline lookup yields CDR1 SGHVS and CDR2 FNYEAQ. CDR3 size: 13 residues. The CDR3 region has the DNA TGTGCCAGCAGCGCTTCCGGGCAGGCAAGCTACACCTTC. This translates into CASSASGQASYTF.

The V call is TRBV7-9, the J call TRBJ2-7; D remains ambiguous. This CDR3 is built from 14 residues. Germline lookup yields CDR1 SEHNR and CDR2 FQNEAQ (reference sequence). V was pared by 5 bases and J by 7 bases, with 18 bases between. For the CDR3, the DNA is TGTGCCAGCAGCCCTCCTCGGGCATATGGAGAGCAGTACTTC. Protein sequence: CASSPPRAYGEQYF.

The V gene is TRBV11-1, the J gene TRBJ2-1, with a weak D call TRBD1 (5 bases). With 3 bases removed from V and 12 bases from J, the gap between germline ends came to 24 bases. CDR1 is SGHAT and CDR2 is FQDESV in the germline V gene (reference sequence). The CDR3 has 16 residues. This CDR3 is CASSFFGLRTPDMQFF. The DNA for the CDR3 is TGTGCCAGCAGCTTTTTTGGTCTTAGGACACCCGACATGCAGTTCTTC.

The chain recombines TRBV30 with TRBJ1-4, with D unresolved. The germline V gene encodes CDR1 GTSNPN and CDR2 SVGIG (reference sequence). The V end was cut by 7 bases, the J end by 3 bases, with 18 bases between. The CDR3 loop spans 15 amino acids. The CDR3 DNA reads as TGTGCCTATTCTTTATTCGGTTCACCTAATGAAAAACTGTTTTTT. Translated, it gives CAYSLFGSPNEKLFF. The full variable domain, its missing parts supplied by reference TRBV30 and TRBJ1-4, is SQTIHQWPATLVQPVGSPLSLECTVEGTSNPNLYWYRQAAGRGLQLLFYSVGIGQISSEVPQNLSASRPQDRQFILSSKKLLLSDSGFYLCAYSLFGSPNEKLFFGSGTQLSVL.

J is TRBJ2-5 and V is TRBV6-4; no clear D. V lost 6 bases and J 5 bases, leaving 7 bases between the germline ends. Germline V gene lookup returns CDR1 MRHNA and CDR2 SNTAGT. This CDR3 spans 11 amino acids. CDR3 protein: CASRATETQYF. In nucleotides, the CDR3 is TGTGCCAGCAGGGCAACCGAGACCCAGTACTTC.

DNA for the CDR3: TGTGCCAGCAGTAACCGGCAGGGAAGTGGCAATCAGCCCCAGCATTTT. Protein: CASSNRQGSGNQPQHF. The chain has TRBV2 and TRBJ1-5, with a possible D match to TRBD1 (5 bases). This CDR3 is 16 amino acids long. V was cut by 5 bases and J by 2 bases, with 16 bases left in between. CDR1 is SNHLY, CDR2 FYNNEI, per germline.

V usage is TRBV2 and J usage is TRBJ2-4, with 7 bases identical to TRBD1. Per the germline V gene, CDR1 is SNHLY and CDR2 is FYNNEI. The CDR3 length is 14 residues. Trimming at V came to 8 bases and at J to 1 base, leaving 5 bases not matched to a gene. In nucleotides, the CDR3 is TGTGCCAGCGAGGGGGCTACGGCCAAAAACATTCAGTACTTC. Residues: CASEGATAKNIQYF.

The V and J genes are TRBV7-2 and TRBJ1-1; the match to TRBD1 covers 9 bases. The CDR3 has 14 amino acids. V lost 2 bases to trimming and J lost 4 bases; unmatched junction nucleotides: 2. Germline-derived CDR1 and CDR2 are SGHTA and FQGNSA. CDR3 bases: TGTGCCAGCAGCTTAATGACAGGGGGCACTGAAGCTTTCTTT. This codes for CASSLMTGGTEAFF.

V is TRBV19 and J is TRBJ2-2, with 10 bases aligning to TRBD1. The CDR3 loop spans 17 amino acids. Trimming at V came to 3 bases and at J to 0 bases, leaving 4 bases not matched to a gene. CDR1 is LNHDA, CDR2 SQIVND, per germline (reference sequence). The CDR3 spells CASSMGQGIANTGELFF. The CDR3 DNA follows: TGTGCCAGTAGTATGGGACAGGGGATCGCGAACACCGGGGAGCTGTTTTTT.

The chain couples TRBV28 to TRBJ1-2; no firm D call. The CDR3 has 13 amino acids. V lost 3 bases and J lost 2, with 7 bases in between. In germline, CDR1 is MDHEN, CDR2 SYDVKM. CDR3 sequence: CASSFYGNYGYTF. As DNA, the CDR3 is TGTGCCAGCAGTTTTTACGGCAACTATGGCTACACCTTC.

V and J are TRBV2 and TRBJ2-1; weak D call: TRBD2 (5 bases). CDR1 is SNHLY, CDR2 FYNNEI, per germline. The CDR3 has 11 residues. Trimming stripped 7 bases from V and 9 bases from J, with 10 bases between. Here the CDR3 reads CASKEDLEQFF. The DNA for the CDR3 is TGTGCCAGCAAGGAGGATCTTGAGCAGTTCTTC.

This sequence joins TRBV25-1 and TRBJ2-5; tentative D call: TRBD1 (5 bases). The germline gives CDR1 MGHDK, CDR2 SYGVNS. The CDR3 runs to 15 residues. The V and J ends lost 0 bases and 5 bases respectively, with 13 bases between them. CDR3 in amino acids: CASSEYGARRETQYF. As DNA, the CDR3 is TGTGCCAGCAGTGAATATGGGGCTAGAAGGGAGACCCAGTACTTC.

The rearrangement joins TRBV6-4 to TRBJ2-1; 8 nucleotides align to TRBD1. The CDR3 covers 15 residues. Per the germline V gene, CDR1 is MRHNA and CDR2 is SNTAGT. V lost 6 bases to trimming and J lost 7 bases; unmatched junction nucleotides: 11. CDR3 bases: TGTGCCAGCAGACATCCACAGGGGGGCTTGAATGAGCAGTTCTTC. This encodes CASRHPQGGLNEQFF.

The chain uses TRBV11-2 and TRBJ1-2; D is unresolved. Germline V lookup: CDR1 SGHAT, CDR2 FQNNGV. The CDR3 runs 17 residues. The germline V and J ends were trimmed by 5 bases and 1 base, with 20 bases remaining between them. As DNA, the CDR3 is TGTGCCAGCAGCCAAGGCAGCGGGGTCTTTGATAACTATGGCTACACCTTC. Amino acids: CASSQGSGVFDNYGYTF.

The gene calls are TRBV7-2 and TRBJ1-2; TRBD1 might be the D (5 bases). Trimming left V 5 bases short and J 8 bases short, with 15 bases between. From germline, CDR1 is SGHTA and CDR2 FQGNSA. The CDR3 sequence is 13 residues long. The CDR3 is CASSRARGGGYTF. CDR3 in DNA: TGTGCCAGCAGCCGCGCGAGGGGCGGCGGCTACACCTTC.

This clone has just a few counts. This sequence joins TRBV29-1 and TRBJ2-1, with 9 bases that match TRBD2. Germline-derived CDR1 and CDR2 are SQVTM and ANQGSEA. This CDR3 has 15 amino acids. Trimming took 5 bases from V and 4 from J; bases not matched to a gene: 9. DNA for the CDR3: TGCAGCGTTAGACTAGCGGAGGACTTATACAATGAGCAGTTCTTC. Its protein is CSVRLAEDLYNEQFF.

V usage is TRBV28 and J usage is TRBJ2-3, with D unresolved. Trimming took 4 bases from V and 4 from J, leaving 6 bases between them. Germline assignment: CDR1 MDHEN and CDR2 SYDVKM. The CDR3 covers 12 residues. DNA for the CDR3: TGTGCCAGCAGTTCCCAGGCAGATACGCAGTATTTT. As protein: CASSSQADTQYF.

This clone was seen a handful of times. The CDR3 coding sequence is TGTGCCAGCAGCTGGGACAGCAATTCACCCCTCCACTTT. The encoded protein is CASSWDSNSPLHF. V is TRBV11-3 and J is TRBJ1-6, with TRBD1 matching over 7 bases. Germline loops: CDR1 SGHNT, CDR2 YENEEA. The length of the CDR3 is 13 residues. The V gene end was trimmed by 4 bases and the J gene end by 7 bases; junction bases not matched to a gene: 1.

This chain links TRBV25-1 with TRBJ2-1; D ambiguous. The germline V gene has CDR1 MGHDK and CDR2 SYGVNS. Trimming took 2 bases from V and 5 from J, leaving 10 bases between them. CDR3 length equals 14 residues. CDR3 protein: CASSEPNQNNEQFF. The CDR3 bases are TGTGCCAGCAGTGAACCGAACCAAAACAATGAGCAGTTCTTC.

The chain has TRBV19 and TRBJ2-1, with 15 bases aligning to TRBD2. This CDR3 spans 16 amino acids. J lost 7 bases, V lost 6 bases, and 7 bases had no gene match. The germline CDR1 and CDR2 sequences are LNHDA and SQIVND (reference sequence). Here the CDR3 DNA reads TGTGCCAGTAGCACGACCGGGACTAGCGGGAGGAATGAGCAGTTCTTC. Protein sequence: CASSTTGTSGRNEQFF. Drawing the rest from reference TRBV19 and TRBJ2-1, the complete variable domain is DGGITQSPKYLFRKEGQNVTLSCEQNLNHDAMYWYRQDPGQGLRLIYYSQIVNDFQKGDIAEGYSVSREKKESFPLTVTSAQKNPTAFYLCASSTTGTSGRNEQFFGPGTRLTVL.